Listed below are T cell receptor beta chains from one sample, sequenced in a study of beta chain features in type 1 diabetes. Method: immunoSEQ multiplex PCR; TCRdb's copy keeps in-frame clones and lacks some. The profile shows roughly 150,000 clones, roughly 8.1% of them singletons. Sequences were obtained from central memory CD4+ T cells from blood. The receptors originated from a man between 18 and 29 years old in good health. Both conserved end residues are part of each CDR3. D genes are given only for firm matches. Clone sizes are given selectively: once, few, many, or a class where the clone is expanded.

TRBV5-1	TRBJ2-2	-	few	TGCGCCAGCAGTCCCCAGGGGAACACCGGGGAGCTGTTTTTT	CASSPQGNTGELFF
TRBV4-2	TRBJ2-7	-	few	TGTGCCAGCAGCCAATCTCCGACTAGAAATGATTACGAGCAGTACTTC	CASSQSPTRNDYEQYF
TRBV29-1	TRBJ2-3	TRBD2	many	TGCAGCGTTGAGCGGGAGATGAGGGATACGCAGTATTTT	CSVEREMRDTQYF
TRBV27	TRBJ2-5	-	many	TGTGCCAGCAGTTCATCCCTAGCTCCACAAGAGACCCAGTACTTC	CASSSSLAPQETQYF
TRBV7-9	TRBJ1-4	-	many	TGTGCCAGCAGTCTTGGGGCCTTTGAAAAACTGTTTTTT	CASSLGAFEKLFF
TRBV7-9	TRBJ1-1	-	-	TGTGCCAGCAGCTACCTCTTTAACAGGGTCCCTGAAAACACTGAAGCTTTCTTT	CASSYLFNRVPENTEAFF
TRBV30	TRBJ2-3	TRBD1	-	TGTGCCTGGAGTGGCCCCCGGACAGGGAGCACAGATACGCAGTATTTT	CAWSGPRTGSTDTQYF
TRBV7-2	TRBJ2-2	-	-	TGTGCCAGCACCCAGGTCAGGGCTGGCACCGGGGAGCTGTTTTTT	CASTQVRAGTGELFF
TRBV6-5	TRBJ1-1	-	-	TGTGCCAGCAGACCCCCGGGACACCGAAACACTGAAGCTTTCTTT	CASRPPGHRNTEAFF
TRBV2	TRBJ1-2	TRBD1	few	TGTGCCAGCACCCAGACAGGGGGTTATGGCTACACCTTC	CASTQTGGYGYTF
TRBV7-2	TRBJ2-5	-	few	TGTGCCAGCAGCTCATCGATTACAGGGATCGGGGAGACCCAGTACTTC	CASSSSITGIGETQYF
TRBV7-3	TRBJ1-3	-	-	TGTGCCAGCAGCACGGACAGTGGAAACACCATATATTTT	CASSTDSGNTIYF
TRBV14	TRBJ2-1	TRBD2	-	TGTGCCAGCAGCCTGGGGCTAGCGGCCTCCTACAATGAGCAGTTCTTC	CASSLGLAASYNEQFF
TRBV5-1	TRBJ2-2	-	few	TGCGCCAGCAGCTTGAACAGGAACACCGGGGAGCTGTTTTTT	CASSLNRNTGELFF
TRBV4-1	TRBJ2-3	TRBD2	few	TGTGCCAGCAGCCAAGGGACTAGCGGGAGCGATACGCAGTATTTT	CASSQGTSGSDTQYF
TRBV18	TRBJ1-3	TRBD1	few	TGTGCCAGCTCACCAGGACAGGGATCTTACGGAAACACCATATATTTT	CASSPGQGSYGNTIYF
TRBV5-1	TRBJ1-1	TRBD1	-	TGCGCCAGCAGCAAGGGACAGGGAAACACTGAAGCTTTCTTT	CASSKGQGNTEAFF
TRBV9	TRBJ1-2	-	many	TGTGCCAGCAGCGTCGACAGCTATGGCTACACCTTC	CASSVDSYGYTF
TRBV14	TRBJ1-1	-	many	TGTGCCAGCAGCCAAGCCTTGTACACTGAAGCTTTCTTT	CASSQALYTEAFF
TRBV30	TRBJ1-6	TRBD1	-	TGTGCCTGGAGTGTACGGGGGACAGGGAGTTCACCCCTCCACTTT	CAWSVRGTGSSPLHF
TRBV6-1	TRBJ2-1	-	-	TGTGCCAGCAGCAGACAGTTATACAATGAGCAGTTCTTC	CASSRQLYNEQFF
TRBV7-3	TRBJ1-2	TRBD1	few	TGTGCCAGCAGCCAGACAGGGGGAGGAAACTATGGCTACACCTTC	CASSQTGGGNYGYTF
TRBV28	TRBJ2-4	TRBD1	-	TGTGCCAGCAGTTTACGGGCAGGGGGCTACATTCAGTACTTC	CASSLRAGGYIQYF
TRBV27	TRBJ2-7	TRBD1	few	TGTGCCAGCAGTTCCCGGGACAGGGGAGGCGAGCAGTACTTC	CASSSRDRGGEQYF
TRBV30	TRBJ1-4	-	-	TGTGCCTGGAGGCCGGGACTGCAAAATGAAAAACTGTTTTTT	CAWRPGLQNEKLFF
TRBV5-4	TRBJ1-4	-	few	TGTGCCAGCAGCTTGACCGGGAGGGTTGAAAAACTGTTTTTT	CASSLTGRVEKLFF
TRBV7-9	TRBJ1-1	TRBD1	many	TGTGCCAGCAGCTTAGCGGGACAGTACACTGAAGCTTTCTTT	CASSLAGQYTEAFF
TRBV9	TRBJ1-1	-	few	TGTGCCAGCAGCGTAGCAGGGGAAGGAACTGAAGCTTTCTTT	CASSVAGEGTEAFF
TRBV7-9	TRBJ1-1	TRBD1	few	TGTGCCAGCAGCCAGACAGGGTACGGCACTGAAGCTTTCTTT	CASSQTGYGTEAFF
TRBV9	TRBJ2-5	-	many	TGTGCCAGCAGCGTAGCTAATCGGGAGACCCAGTACTTC	CASSVANRETQYF
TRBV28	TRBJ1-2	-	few	TGTGCCACCGGGACACCTAACTATGGCTACACCTTC	CATGTPNYGYTF
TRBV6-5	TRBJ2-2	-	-	TGTGCCAGCAGTCGGGGTAGCGGTCGGACCGGGGAGCTGTTTTTT	CASSRGSGRTGELFF
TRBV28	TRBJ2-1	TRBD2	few	TGTGCCAGCAGTATCCCCCTAGCGGGACTGCGCAATGAGCAGTTCTTC	CASSIPLAGLRNEQFF
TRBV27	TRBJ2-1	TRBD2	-	TGTGCCAGCAGTTTATCTCGCGGGAGGGTGGGTAATGAGCAGTTCTTC	CASSLSRGRVGNEQFF
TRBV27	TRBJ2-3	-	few	TGTGCCAGCAGGAGAGACTGGGGCACAGATACGCAGTATTTT	CASRRDWGTDTQYF
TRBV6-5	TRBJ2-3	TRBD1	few	TGTGCCAGCAGTTACCCGACAGGGGGCCAAGATACGCAGTATTTT	CASSYPTGGQDTQYF
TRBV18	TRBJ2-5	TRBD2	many	TGTGCCAGCTCACCACCGTTGGGAGGGTCCGAGACCCAGTACTTC	CASSPPLGGSETQYF
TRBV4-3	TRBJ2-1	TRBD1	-	TGCGCCAGCAGCCAAGTGGGACAGCGCGACGGATACGAGCAGTTCTTC	CASSQVGQRDGYEQFF
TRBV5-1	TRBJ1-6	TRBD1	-	TGCGCCAGCAGCTCGGGACAGGGGGATAATTCACCCCTCCACTTT	CASSSGQGDNSPLHF
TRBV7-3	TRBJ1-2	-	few	TGTGCCAGCAGCTCCGGACAGAACTATGGCTACACCTTC	CASSSGQNYGYTF
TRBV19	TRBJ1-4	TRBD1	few	TGTGCCAGTATGGGGACAGGGGAGTACGAAAAACTGTTTTTT	CASMGTGEYEKLFF
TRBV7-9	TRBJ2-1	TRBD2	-	TGTGCCAGCAGATTAGAAACTAGCGTAGACAATGAGCAGTTCTTC	CASRLETSVDNEQFF
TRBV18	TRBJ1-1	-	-	TGTGCCAGCTCACCGAGGGACTTGAACACTGAAGCTTTCTTT	CASSPRDLNTEAFF
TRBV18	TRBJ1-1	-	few	TGTGCCAGCTCACCACCGGCAGACAGGACTGAAGCTTTCTTT	CASSPPADRTEAFF
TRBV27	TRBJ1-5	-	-	TGTGCCAGCAGTTTACATCGCTACAATCAGCCCCAGCATTTT	CASSLHRYNQPQHF
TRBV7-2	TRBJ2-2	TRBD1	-	TGTGCCAGCAGACCAGGGACAGGGGGCGGGACCGGGGAGCTGTTTTTT	CASRPGTGGGTGELFF